This paragraph covers one TCR beta chain sequence. The sample is drawn from a study of blood T cell repertoires in COVID-19. Study context: Material from acute and convalescent COVID-19 was sourced from the United States, Italy and Spain. T cells, B-cell-depleted T cells, or PBMCs supplied cDNA or gDNA.

In the study's own analysis: Estimated nucleated cell counts came from reference gene primer amplification. The method was immunoSEQ multiplex PCR; TCRdb's version includes in-frame clones alone and lacks a portion of them. D and trimming were read from the DNA, whereas the V and J calls and clone size are those reported in that table. Here the sample spans 95,000 to 100,000 clones, more than 65% being singletons. Sequencing was done on a sample of peripheral blood. The TCR comes from an elderly woman with acute or convalescent COVID-19.

The CDR3 nucleotides read TGTGCCAGCAGACCCCAAAGGGGCTCTGGAAACACCATATATTTT. Amino acid sequence: CASRPQRGSGNTIYF. The chain employs TRBV2 and TRBJ1-3; TRBD1 might be the D (5 bases). The germline V and J ends were trimmed by 6 bases and 0 bases, with 12 bases remaining between them. CDR3 length: 15 residues. The germline V gene encodes CDR1 SNHLY and CDR2 FYNNEI.